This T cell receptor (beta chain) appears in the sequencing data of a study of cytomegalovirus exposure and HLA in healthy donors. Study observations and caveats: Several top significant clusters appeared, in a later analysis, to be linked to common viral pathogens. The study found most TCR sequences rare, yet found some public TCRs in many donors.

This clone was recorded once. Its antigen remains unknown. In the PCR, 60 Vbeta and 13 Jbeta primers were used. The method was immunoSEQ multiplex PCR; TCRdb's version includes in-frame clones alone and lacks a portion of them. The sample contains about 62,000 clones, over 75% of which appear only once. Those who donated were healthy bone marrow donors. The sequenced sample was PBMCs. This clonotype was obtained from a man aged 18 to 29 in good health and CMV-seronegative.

CDR3 in amino acids: CSARDRGLPEAFF. The DNA for the CDR3 is TGCAGCGCGCGGGACAGGGGTCTCCCTGAAGCTTTCTTT. The chain employs TRBV29-1 and TRBJ1-1; 10 positions match TRBD1. This CDR3 is built from 13 residues. The germline V gene encodes CDR1 SQVTM and CDR2 ANQGSEA. V lost 7 bases and J lost 6; bases outside the gene matches: 8. Full variable domain (rest looked up from reference TRBV29-1 and TRBJ1-1): SAVISQKPSRDICQRGTSLTIQCQVDSQVTMMFWYRQQPGQSLTLIATANQGSEATYESGFVIDKFPISRPNLTFSTLTVSNMSPEDSSIYLCSARDRGLPEAFFGQGTRLTVV.